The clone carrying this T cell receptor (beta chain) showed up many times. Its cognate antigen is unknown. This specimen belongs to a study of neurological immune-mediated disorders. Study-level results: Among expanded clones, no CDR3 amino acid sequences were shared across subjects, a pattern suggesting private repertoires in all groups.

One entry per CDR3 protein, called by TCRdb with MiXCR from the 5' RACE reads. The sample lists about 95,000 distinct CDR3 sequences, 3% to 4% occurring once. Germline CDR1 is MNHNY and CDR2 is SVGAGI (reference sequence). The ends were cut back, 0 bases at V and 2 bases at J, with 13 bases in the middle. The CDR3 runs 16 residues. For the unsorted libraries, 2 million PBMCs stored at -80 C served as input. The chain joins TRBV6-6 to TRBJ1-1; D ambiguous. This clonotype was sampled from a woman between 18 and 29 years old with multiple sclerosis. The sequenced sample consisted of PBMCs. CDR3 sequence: CASSYSLGGGNTEAFF. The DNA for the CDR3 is TGTGCCAGCAGTTACTCACTTGGAGGAGGTAACACTGAAGCTTTCTTT.